This section outlines one TCR beta chain sequence together with its context. The target antigen is unknown. This entry comes from a study of breast tumors, draining lymph nodes, adjacent tissues. TCRdb re-called the multiplex PCR reads with MiXCR, one entry per CDR3 protein. Among approximately 22,000 distinct CDR3 sequences listed, 64% were seen once. Study outcomes and limitations: Tumor TCR diversity was below lymph nodes but above nontumor tissue. Luminal-like breast cancer showed significantly greater tumor-nontumor repertoire similarity than basal-like breast cancer did.

The CDR3 totals 13 residues. The V and J ends lost 4 bases and 13 bases respectively, with 14 bases between them. Germline CDR1 ENHRY, CDR2 SYGVKD. Sequenced: tumor-adjacent breast tissue. V and J are TRBV10-3 and TRBJ1-6; the D gene is possibly TRBD1 (6 bases). The receptor comes from a female donor with breast cancer. Some clones in this sample may be carry-over from other donors' samples. CDR3 in amino acids: CAISGGAWSPLHF. Here the CDR3 DNA reads TGTGCCATCAGTGGGGGGGCTTGGTCTCCCCTCCACTTT.